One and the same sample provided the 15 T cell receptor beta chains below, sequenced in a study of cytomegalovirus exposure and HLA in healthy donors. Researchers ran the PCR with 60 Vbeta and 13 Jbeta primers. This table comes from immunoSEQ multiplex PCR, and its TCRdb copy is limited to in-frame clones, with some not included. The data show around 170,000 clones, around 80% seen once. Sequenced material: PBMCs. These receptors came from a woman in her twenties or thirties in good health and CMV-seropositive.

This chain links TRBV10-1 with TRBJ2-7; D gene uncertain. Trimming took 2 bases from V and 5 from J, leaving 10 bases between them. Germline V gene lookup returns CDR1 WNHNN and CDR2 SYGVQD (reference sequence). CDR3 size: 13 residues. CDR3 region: CASSEGSYNEQYF. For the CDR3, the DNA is TGCGCCAGCAGTGAGGGCAGTTATAACGAGCAGTACTTC.

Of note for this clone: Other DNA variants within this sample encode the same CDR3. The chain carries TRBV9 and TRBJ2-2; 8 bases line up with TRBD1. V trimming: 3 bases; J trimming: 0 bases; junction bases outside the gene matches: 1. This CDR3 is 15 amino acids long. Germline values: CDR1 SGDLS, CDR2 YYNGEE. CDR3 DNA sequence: TGTGCCAGCAGCGCGACAGGGGCGAACACCGGGGAGCTGTTTTTT. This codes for CASSATGANTGELFF.

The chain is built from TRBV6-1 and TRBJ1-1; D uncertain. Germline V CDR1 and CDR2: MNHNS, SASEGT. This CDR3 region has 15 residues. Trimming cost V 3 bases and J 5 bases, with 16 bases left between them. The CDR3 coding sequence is TGTGCCAGCAGTGAGAGAGGATTCACAAGGACTGAAGCTTTCTTT. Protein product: CASSERGFTRTEAFF.

The CDR3 region is CASRAGRLISGANVLTF. In DNA form, the CDR3 reads TGTGCCAGCAGGGCAGGGAGGTTAATCTCTGGGGCCAACGTCCTGACTTTC. The chain uses TRBV5-6 and TRBJ2-6, with TRBD2 as a possible D gene (6 bases). V gave up 5 bases and J gave up 0 bases, with 15 bases separating them. Germline-derived CDR1 and CDR2 are SGHDT and YYEEEE. The CDR3 contains 17 residues.

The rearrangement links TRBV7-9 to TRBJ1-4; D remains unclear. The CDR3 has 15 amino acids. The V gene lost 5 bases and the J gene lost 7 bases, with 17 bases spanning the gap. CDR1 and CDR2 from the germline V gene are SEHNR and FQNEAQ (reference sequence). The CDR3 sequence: CASSPWLGGSEKLFF. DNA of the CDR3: TGTGCCAGCAGCCCGTGGTTGGGAGGGAGTGAAAAACTGTTTTTT.

CDR3 DNA sequence: TGTGCCAGCAGTGAACTCGTGCGGGGGGAGCAGTTCTTC. Translation: CASSELVRGEQFF. V is TRBV25-1 and J is TRBJ2-1, with 7 bases identical to TRBD2. Germline CDR1 and CDR2: MGHDK and SYGVNS. The CDR3 is 13 amino acids. V was clipped by 2 bases and J by 10 bases; unmatched bases: 5.

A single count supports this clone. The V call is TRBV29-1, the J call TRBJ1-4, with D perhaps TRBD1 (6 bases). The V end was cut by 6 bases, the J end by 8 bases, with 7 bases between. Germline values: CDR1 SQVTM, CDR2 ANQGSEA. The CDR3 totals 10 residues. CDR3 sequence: CSVQGEKLFF. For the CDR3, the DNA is TGCAGCGTCCAGGGGGAAAAACTGTTTTTT.

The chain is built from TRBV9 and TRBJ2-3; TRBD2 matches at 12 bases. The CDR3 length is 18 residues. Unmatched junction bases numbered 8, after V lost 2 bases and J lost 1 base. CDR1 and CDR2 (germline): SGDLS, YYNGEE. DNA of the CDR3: TGTGCCAGCAGCGTTTCTAGCGGGGGGGCTTATGGCACAGATACGCAGTATTTT. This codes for CASSVSSGGAYGTDTQYF.

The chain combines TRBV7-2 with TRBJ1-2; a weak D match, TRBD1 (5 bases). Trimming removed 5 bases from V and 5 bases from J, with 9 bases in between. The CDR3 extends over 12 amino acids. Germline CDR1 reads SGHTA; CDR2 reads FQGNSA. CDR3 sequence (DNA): TGTGCCAGCAGCCCCGACAGATATGGCTACACCTTC. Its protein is CASSPDRYGYTF.

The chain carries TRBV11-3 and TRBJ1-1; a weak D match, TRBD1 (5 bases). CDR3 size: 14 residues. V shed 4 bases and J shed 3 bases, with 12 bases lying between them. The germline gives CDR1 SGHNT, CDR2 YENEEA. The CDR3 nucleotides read TGTGCCAGCAGCTCCTCTGGGGGGGACACTGAAGCTTTCTTT. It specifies CASSSSGGDTEAFF.

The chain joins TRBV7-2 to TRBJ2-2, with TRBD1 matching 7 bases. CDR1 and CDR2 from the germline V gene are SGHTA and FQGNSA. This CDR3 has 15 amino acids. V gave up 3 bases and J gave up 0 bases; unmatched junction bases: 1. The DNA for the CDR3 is TGTGCCAGCAGCTTGCAGGGGGCGAACACCGGGGAGCTGTTTTTT. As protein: CASSLQGANTGELFF. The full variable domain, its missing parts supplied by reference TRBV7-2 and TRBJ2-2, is GAGVSQSPSNKVTEKGKDVELRCDPISGHTALYWYRQSLGQGLEFLIYFQGNSAPDKSGLPSDRFSAERTGGSVSTLTIQRTQQEDSAVYLCASSLQGANTGELFFGEGSRLTVL.

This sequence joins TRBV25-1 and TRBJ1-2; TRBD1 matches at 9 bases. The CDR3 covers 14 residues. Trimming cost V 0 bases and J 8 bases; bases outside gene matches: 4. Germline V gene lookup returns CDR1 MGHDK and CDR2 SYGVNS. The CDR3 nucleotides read TGTGCCAGCAGTGAATACAGGACAGGGGAAGGCTACACCTTC. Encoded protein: CASSEYRTGEGYTF.

The DNA for the CDR3 is TGTGCCAGCAGTTTAGGCAGGTTTAATGAAAAACTGTTTTTT. Encoded protein: CASSLGRFNEKLFF. The genes are TRBV27 and TRBJ1-4; D ambiguous. Trimming cost V 2 bases and J 4 bases, with 8 bases left between them. The CDR3 consists of 14 residues. Germline assignment: CDR1 MNHEY and CDR2 SMNVEV (reference sequence).

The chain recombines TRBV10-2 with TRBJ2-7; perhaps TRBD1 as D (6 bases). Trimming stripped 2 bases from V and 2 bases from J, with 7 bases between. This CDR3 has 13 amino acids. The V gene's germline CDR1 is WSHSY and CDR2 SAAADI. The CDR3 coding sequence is TGCGCCAGCAGTGAGAACAGGGCCTACGAGCAGTACTTC. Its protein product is CASSENRAYEQYF.

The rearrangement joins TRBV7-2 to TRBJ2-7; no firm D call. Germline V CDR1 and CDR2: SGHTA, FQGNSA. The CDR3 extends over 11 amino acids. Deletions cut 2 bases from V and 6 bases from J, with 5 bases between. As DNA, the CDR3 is TGTGCCAGCAGCTTAAATCGCGAGCAGTACTTC. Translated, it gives CASSLNREQYF.